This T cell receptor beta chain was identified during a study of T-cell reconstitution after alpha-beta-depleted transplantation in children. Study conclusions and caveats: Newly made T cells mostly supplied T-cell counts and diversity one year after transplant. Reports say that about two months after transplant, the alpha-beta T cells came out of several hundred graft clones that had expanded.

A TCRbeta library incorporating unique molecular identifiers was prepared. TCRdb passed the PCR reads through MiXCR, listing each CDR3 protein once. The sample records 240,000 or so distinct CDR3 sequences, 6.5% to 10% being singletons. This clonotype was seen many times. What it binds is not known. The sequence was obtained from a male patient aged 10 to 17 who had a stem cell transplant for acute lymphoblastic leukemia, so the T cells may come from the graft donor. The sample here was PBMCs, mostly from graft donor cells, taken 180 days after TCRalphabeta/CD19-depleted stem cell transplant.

CDR3 nucleotides: TGTGCCAGCAGCGTAGAACAGGGGATGGACAATGAGCAGTTCTTC. This encodes CASSVEQGMDNEQFF. The V gene is TRBV9, the J gene TRBJ2-1; 7 bases match TRBD1. This CDR3 is 15 amino acids long. Germline V CDR1 and CDR2: SGDLS, YYNGEE. Trimming removed 0 bases from V and 5 bases from J; junction bases left unmatched: 5. Full variable domain (outside the CDR3, taken from reference TRBV9 and TRBJ2-1): DSGVTQTPKHLITATGQRVTLRCSPRSGDLSVYWYQQSLDQGLQFLIQYYNGEERAKGNILERFSAQQFPDLHSELNLSSLELGDSALYFCASSVEQGMDNEQFFGPGTRLTVL.